This T cell receptor beta chain is drawn from a study of T cells in Graves' hyperthyroidism and ophthalmopathy. General study results and limits: Clonotypes that were expanded in thyroid above 0.001 mostly appeared in blood too.

What was amplified from RNA transcripts were TCR beta CDR3 regions. Primed by the HTBI set, a first-round RT-PCR was run on the TCR CDR3. TCRdb recomputed calls from the multiplex PCR reads with MiXCR, one row per CDR3 protein. The table has roughly 380,000 distinct CDR3 sequences, about a fifth seen once. Diagnosis of hyperthyroidism was new in patients aged 18 to 65, and its duration was under 2 months. This CDR3 is built from 14 residues. The J segment lost 4 bases and the V segment lost 4 bases, leaving 7 bases of the junction unmatched. From germline, CDR1 is SQVTM and CDR2 ANQGSEA. As to this clonotype: Its antigen is currently unknown. No conserved phenylalanine or tryptophan is present at the end of the CDR3, so a read error is the likely explanation.

The clonotype originates from a woman under 30 with Graves' hyperthyroidism. The specimen was blood. The J gene is TRBJ1-5, the V gene TRBV29-1, with TRBD1 identical over 7 bases. The CDR3 bases are TGCAGCGTTGCCGACAGGGTGGGGAATCAGCCCCAGCATGTT. Protein sequence: CSVADRVGNQPQHV.